This T cell receptor beta chain originates from a study of shared clonotypes between healthy human individuals. There are 13 residues in the CDR3. CDR1 is SGHTA, CDR2 FQGNSA, per germline. Trimming left V 1 base short and J 6 bases short, with 10 bases between. Assay used: immunoSEQ multiplex PCR; TCRdb lists only in-frame clones, some missing. Of approximately 1,500,000 clones detected, under 99% appear once; the ten largest clones hold about 0.4%. The sample taken for sequencing was naive CD4+ T cells sorted from blood. Subset: CD45RA+ positively selected. The V call is TRBV7-2, the J call TRBJ2-7, with unresolved D. The source of this sequence is a man aged 25 to 40 in good health. The chain's CDR3 is CASSLGVSTEQYF. CDR3 sequence (DNA): TGTGCCAGCAGCTTAGGGGTCAGCACCGAGCAGTACTTC.